The present T cell receptor (beta chain) was sequenced within a study of blood T cell repertoires in COVID-19. About the research overall: The cDNA or gDNA used as material had been derived from T cells, B-cell-depleted T cells, or PBMCs.

Clones were sequenced by immunoSEQ multiplex PCR, and TCRdb holds only the in-frame ones, with some missing. The repertoire holds just under 95,000 clones, with around 80% as singletons. CDR3 size: 15 residues. Per the germline V gene, CDR1 is SGHTA and CDR2 is FQGNSA. Trimming took 0 bases from V and 5 from J, leaving 14 bases between them. Sequenced material: peripheral blood. The chain recombines TRBV7-2 with TRBJ2-7; D possibly corresponds to TRBD1 (6 bases). This TCR was recovered from a man between 50 and 59 years old who had recovered from COVID-19. The CDR3 DNA sequence: TGTGCCAGCAGCTTAGCGTCCAGGGGAGCGGACGAGCAGTACTTC. It specifies CASSLASRGADEQYF. The variable domain in full, completed from reference TRBV7-2 and TRBJ2-7, reads GAGVSQSPSNKVTEKGKDVELRCDPISGHTALYWYRQSLGQGLEFLIYFQGNSAPDKSGLPSDRFSAERTGGSVSTLTIQRTQQEDSAVYLCASSLASRGADEQYFGPGTRLTVT.